The 26 T cell receptor beta chains presented below share a single source sample, sequenced in a study of glioma-infiltrating T cells (dated by TCRdb to the mid-2010s). The reads were generated on an Illumina MiSeq. TCR alpha and beta CDR3 regions were amplified with the iRepertoire nested amplicon-rescue multiplex PCR (arm-PCR) platform from RNA. TCRdb reran the public reads through fastp at Q25 and MiXCR, keeping productive beta chains. One record per CDR3 amino acid sequence lists the most common genes and DNA. Across this sample there are around 390,000 distinct CDR3 sequences, with roughly two fifths seen only once. Clones ranked in the top ten supply 12% of the sample. The sample consisted of glioma tissue, nonneoplastic brain tissue, or PBMCs (not recorded which). These receptors all stem from a human donor with low-grade glioma or glioblastoma, undergoing nonglioma brain surgery, or in good health (not recorded which).

Turning to this clonotype: Being one base from a much bigger clone, this may be a read error. The chain combines TRBV6-5 with TRBJ2-7; tentative D call: TRBD2 (6 bases). In germline, CDR1 is MNHEY, CDR2 SVGAGI. The CDR3 runs to 14 residues. The DNA for the CDR3 is TGTGCCAGCGGTTACGGAGGGGTAGGCTACGAGCAGTACTTC. Protein: CASGYGGVGYEQYF.

This clonotype was detected a few times. A read error is possible here, since a much larger clone lies one base away. The chain links TRBV6-1 to TRBJ1-1; D is unclear. The CDR3 extends over 13 amino acids. Germline-derived CDR1 and CDR2 are MNHNS and SASEGT. CDR3 nucleotides: TGTGCCAGCAGTTCGACCCGGATCACTAAAGCTTTCTTT. Amino acid sequence: CASSSTRITKAFF.

In this sample, this clonotype turned up many times. CDR3 coding DNA: TGTGCCAGCTCCCCGACAGGGGGTCACGAGCAGTACTTC. Protein: CASSPTGGHEQYF. V is TRBV27 and J is TRBJ2-7; 9 bases line up with TRBD1. Germline CDR1 MNHEY, CDR2 SMNVEV (reference sequence). With V trimmed by 8 bases and J by 5 bases, 7 bases remained unmatched. The CDR3 has 13 amino acids.

V gene TRBV12-3 or TRBV12-4 combines with J gene TRBJ1-5, with TRBD1 as a possible D gene (5 bases). Trimming took off 6 bases at V and 0 bases at J, with 9 bases between the two ends. This CDR3 region has 14 residues. The CDR3 reads CASRIQDSNQPQHF. Here the CDR3 DNA reads TGTGCCAGCAGGATACAGGATAGCAATCAGCCCCAGCATTTT.

This clonotype appeared once. The rearrangement links TRBV19 to TRBJ1-1; 7 bases align to TRBD1. Trimming took 5 bases from V and 5 from J; bases not matched to a gene: 8. Looked up from germline, CDR1 is LNHDA and CDR2 is SQIVND (reference sequence). This CDR3 spans 14 amino acids. The CDR3 here is CASSLQGLRTEAFF. CDR3 coding DNA: TGTGCCAGTAGTTTACAGGGGCTCCGGACTGAAGCTTTCTTT.

V gene TRBV7-2 combines with J gene TRBJ2-2; no definite D call. The ends were cut back, 2 bases at V and 0 bases at J, with 16 bases in the middle. Looked up from germline, CDR1 is SGHTA and CDR2 is FQGNSA. The CDR3 is made up of 18 amino acids. CDR3 nucleotides: TGTGCCAGCAGCTTAAGGGCTCCGTTACCCACGAACACCGGGGAGCTGTTTTTT. It codes for CASSLRAPLPTNTGELFF.

The chain carries TRBV7-9 and TRBJ1-1, with D hard to call. CDR1 SEHNR and CDR2 FQNEAQ come from the germline V gene (reference sequence). The CDR3 totals 11 residues. Deletions cut 6 bases from V and 5 bases from J, with 7 bases between. CDR3 nucleotides: TGTGCCAGCAGAGAAGTAACTGAAGCTTTCTTT. The encoded protein is CASREVTEAFF.

The table lists this clonotype with a count of one. One junction end does not reproduce the germline sequence, and a read error may be involved. In DNA, the CDR3 is TGTGCCAGCAGCTTTGGGACAGGGGGCCGTGGCCACACCTTC. This gives the protein CASSFGTGGRGHTF. V usage is TRBV7-2 and J usage is TRBJ1-2; 12 bases match TRBD1. Per the germline V gene, CDR1 is SGHTA and CDR2 is FQGNSA. The CDR3 spans 14 residues.

Remarks on this clonotype: Given the absence of the conserved phenylalanine or tryptophan at the CDR3 end, a read error is likely. This rearrangement joins TRBV4-1 to TRBJ1-4, with 10 bases aligning to TRBD1. After removal of 1 base from V and 8 bases from J, the junction contained 4 bases not matched to a gene. Germline values: CDR1 MGHRA, CDR2 YSYEKL. CDR3 length: 15 amino acids. The CDR3 nucleotides read TGCGCCAGCAGCCAAGTGGGGACAGGGGTCGAAAAACTGTTTCTT. Its protein is CASSQVGTGVEKLFL.

The chain joins TRBV4-2 to TRBJ2-5; D is undetermined. V was cut by 7 bases and J by 1 base, with 16 bases left in between. CDR1 is LGHNA and CDR2 is YNFKEQ in the germline V gene. This CDR3 has 15 amino acids. The CDR3 sequence: CASILLLVGQETQYF. The CDR3 DNA follows: TGTGCCAGCATCCTCCTCCTGGTGGGCCAAGAGACCCAGTACTTC.

This clonotype turned up a few times. This rearrangement joins TRBV28 to TRBJ2-2, with 9 bases identical to TRBD1. CDR3 length equals 16 residues. The germline V gene has CDR1 MDHEN and CDR2 SYDVKM. J lost 7 bases, V lost 5 bases, and 11 bases had no gene match. The CDR3 bases are TGTGCCAGCAGTGCTTCCGGGACAGGGCGGTTCGGGGAGCTGTTTTTT. Translation gives CASSASGTGRFGELFF.

Ten or more counts support this clonotype. The chain recombines TRBV27 with TRBJ2-3; D may be TRBD2 (6 bases). This CDR3 comprises 18 residues. Between the trimmed V and J ends, which lost 1 base and 1 base, there was a span of 18 bases. Germline V gives CDR1 MNHEY, CDR2 SMNVEV (reference sequence). CDR3 region: CASSLYPFGGVGTDTQYF. Written as DNA, the CDR3 is TGTGCCAGCAGTTTATATCCGTTCGGGGGAGTGGGCACAGATACGCAGTATTTT.

This clonotype was seen many times. This chain links TRBV6-1 with TRBJ2-3; 7 positions agree with TRBD2. With 5 bases clipped from V and 0 bases from J, the junction kept 2 bases outside the gene matches. The CDR3 runs 14 residues. Germline CDR1 and CDR2: MNHNS and SASEGT. CDR3 coding DNA: TGTGCCAGCAGTCGGGACTATAGCACAGATACGCAGTATTTT. It is translated as CASSRDYSTDTQYF.

The genes are TRBV6-2 or TRBV6-3 and TRBJ2-2; no definite D call. This CDR3 contains 15 residues. The germline CDR1 and CDR2 sequences are MNHEY and SVGEGT. With 10 bases removed from V and 3 bases from J, the gap between germline ends came to 18 bases. CDR3 in amino acids: CAIIKGDLYTGELFF. CDR3 bases: TGTGCCATCATTAAAGGAGACCTTTACACCGGGGAGCTGTTTTTT.

This clonotype has a handful of counts. This sequence joins TRBV20-1 and TRBJ2-1; 8 nucleotides align to TRBD2. Trimming at V came to 4 bases and at J to 4 bases, leaving 12 bases not matched to a gene. From germline, CDR1 is DFQATT and CDR2 SNEGSKA (reference sequence). CDR3 size: 16 residues. CDR3 nucleotide sequence: TGCAGTGCTACTCACGACATAGCGGGGCTATACAATGAGCAGTTCTTC. Its translation: CSATHDIAGLYNEQFF.

In this sample, this clonotype turned up a few times. The chain joins TRBV7-2 to TRBJ2-7, with D hard to call. V was clipped by 5 bases and J by 4 bases, with 36 bases between them. CDR3 length: 21 residues. The V gene's germline CDR1 is SGHTA and CDR2 FQGNSA. The CDR3 spells CASSLRFGSVYSANILYEQYF. The CDR3 DNA sequence: TGTGCCAGCAGCCTACGGTTCGGAAGTGTCTACTCCGCGAACATACTTTACGAGCAGTACTTC.

This chain connects TRBV28 to TRBJ2-7, with 9 bases identical to TRBD1. There are 16 residues in the CDR3. Per germline, CDR1 MDHEN and CDR2 SYDVKM. The V and J ends lost 4 bases and 6 bases, in that order; junction bases with no gene match: 13. Here the CDR3 DNA reads TGTGCCAGCAGTTCCTGGACGGGACAGGGATTATTCGAGCAGTACTTC. Translating gives CASSSWTGQGLFEQYF.

The chain combines TRBV5-1 with TRBJ1-1, with 7 nucleotides matching TRBD1. In germline, CDR1 is SGHRS, CDR2 YFSETQ. CDR3 length: 19 amino acids. V gave up 3 bases and J gave up 3 bases; unmatched junction bases: 20. CDR3 loop: CASSWVAQGLLGKDTEAFF. The DNA of the CDR3 is TGCGCCAGCAGCTGGGTCGCACAGGGGTTGTTGGGTAAAGACACTGAAGCTTTCTTT. Together with reference TRBV5-1 and TRBJ1-1, the CDR3 gives the full variable domain: KAGVTQTPRYLIKTRGQQVTLSCSPISGHRSVSWYQQTPGQGLQFLFEYFSETQRNKGNFPGRFSGRQFSNSRSEMNVSTLELGDSALYLCASSWVAQGLLGKDTEAFFGQGTRLTVV.

To note about this clonotype: Given a much more abundant clone one base away, this may be a read error. This chain uses TRBV27 with TRBJ1-1, with D hard to call. CDR3 size: 13 residues. The germline V gene encodes CDR1 MNHEY and CDR2 SMNVEV (reference sequence). The CDR3 protein is CASSLNFETEALF. In nucleotides, the CDR3 is TGTGCCAGCAGTCTTAACTTCGAGACTGAAGCTCTCTTT.

This clonotype has just one count. This sequence joins TRBV29-1 and TRBJ2-7; the D gene is possibly TRBD1 (6 bases). Germline lookup yields CDR1 SQVTM and CDR2 ANQGSEA. The V and J ends lost 1 base and 2 bases respectively, with 15 bases between them. The CDR3 spans 15 residues. CDR3 sequence reads: CSVEGGRGATYEQYF. In DNA form, the CDR3 reads TGCAGCGTTGAAGGCGGCAGGGGAGCCACCTACGAGCAGTACTTC.

The chain uses TRBV19 and TRBJ1-2, with 8 bases matching TRBD1. The CDR3 covers 13 residues. Germline trimming cut 10 bases from V and 2 bases from J; bases unmatched to any gene: 6. The germline CDR1 and CDR2 sequences are LNHDA and SQIVND (reference sequence). As DNA, the CDR3 is TGTGCCACCGAACGACAGGGGAACTATGGCTACACCTTC. This codes for CATERQGNYGYTF. The full variable domain, completed using reference TRBV19 and TRBJ1-2, is DGGITQSPKYLFRKEGQNVTLSCEQNLNHDAMYWYRQDPGQGLRLIYYSQIVNDFQKGDIAEGYSVSREKKESFPLTVTSAQKNPTAFYLCATERQGNYGYTFGSGTRLTVV.

As to this clonotype: A read error is possible here, since a much larger clone lies one base away. The CDR3 loop is CASSGTGRYGYTF. For the CDR3, the DNA is TGTGCCAGCAGCGGGACAGGACGTTATGGCTACACCTTC. The genes are TRBV28 and TRBJ1-2; TRBD1 matches 8 bases. V shed 6 bases and J 5 bases; nucleotides not matched to a gene: 5. Germline assignment: CDR1 MDHEN and CDR2 SYDVKM. The CDR3 is 13 amino acids.

This clonotype was counted a few times. The gene calls are TRBV20-1 and TRBJ2-5, with 8 bases fitting TRBD1. The germline gives CDR1 DFQATT, CDR2 SNEGSKA (reference sequence). This CDR3 has 15 residues. With V trimmed by 5 bases and J by 5 bases, 13 bases remained unmatched. Here the CDR3 DNA reads TGCAGTGCTCCTTCGTCTCGGACAGGGAGGGAGACCCAGTACTTC. This codes for CSAPSSRTGRETQYF.

The chain recombines TRBV29-1 with TRBJ2-7, with a possible D match to TRBD1 (6 bases). V lost 6 bases to trimming and J lost 2 bases, with 11 bases between them. The germline V gene encodes CDR1 SQVTM and CDR2 ANQGSEA. The CDR3 totals 12 residues. DNA of the CDR3: TGCAGCGTCCGGGACAAACCCTACGAGCAGTACTTC. The encoded protein is CSVRDKPYEQYF.

As for this clonotype: Just one base apart from a much larger clone, this may be a read error. No DNA is shown, since the ends of the CDR3 on it are uncertain; the CDR3 is the one TCRdb lists. The chain couples TRBV20-1 to TRBJ1-2; the D call in the table, TRBD1, was not verified against the DNA. The CDR3 has 12 amino acids, counting both end residues. CDR1 is DFQATT and CDR2 is SNEGSKA in the germline V gene (reference sequence). CDR3 protein: CSVPGKGYGCTF.

About this clonotype itself: The CDR3 carries no conserved terminal phenylalanine or tryptophan, so it likely arises from a read error. The chain combines TRBV6-9 with TRBJ2-1; D may match TRBD1 or TRBD2 (5 bases each). This CDR3 comprises 16 residues. Trimming stripped 3 bases from V and 11 bases from J, with 23 bases between. Germline V lookup: CDR1 MNHGY, CDR2 SVAAGI. The CDR3 DNA follows: TGTGCCAGCAGTTACAATGCCGGGACCCCTGTCCATAAGCAGTTCTCC. This codes for CASSYNAGTPVHKQFS.